A single TCR beta chain is shown here with its context. The sample is drawn from a study of neoadjuvant anti-PD-1 for oral cavity cancer. About the research overall: Nivolumab at 3 mg/kg was mostly given biweekly, three to four doses, pre-surgery.

Between the trimmed V and J ends, which lost 2 bases and 6 bases, there was a span of 11 bases. This CDR3 comprises 13 residues. From germline, CDR1 is MNHEY and CDR2 SMNVEV (reference sequence). Repertoires were generated with immunoSEQ multiplex PCR, while TCRdb's copy carries only in-frame clones and drops some. The table records about 12,000 clones, around 69% of them present only once. Stage II-IVA oral cavity squamous cell carcinoma was new and untreated by systemic or radiation therapy. The chain employs TRBV27 and TRBJ2-7, with D possibly matching TRBD1 (6 bases). The source was PBMCs, collected before nivolumab (anti-PD-1) treatment. The receptor's source is a person between 35 and 79 years old with oral cavity squamous cell carcinoma. CDR3 sequence (DNA): TGTGCCAGCAGTTTAGGCCAGGGGAGCGAGCAGTACTTC. Translation: CASSLGQGSEQYF.